One sample yielded the 12 T cell receptor beta chains listed below, sequenced in a study of blood T cell repertoires in COVID-19. Only in-frame clones appear in the TCRdb table, and some are missing; sequencing was by immunoSEQ multiplex PCR. The data show approximately 130,000 clones, roughly 72% seen once. The specimen was peripheral blood. The receptors were sampled from a human donor in a cohort sampled during active COVID-19.

The chain carries TRBV19 and TRBJ1-2; 7 nucleotides match TRBD1. The CDR3 loop spans 14 amino acids. J gave up 4 bases and V 8 bases, and 10 bases lay outside the gene matches. The germline V gene has CDR1 LNHDA and CDR2 SQIVND (reference sequence). CDR3 region: CASQSTGVVYGYTF. CDR3 nucleotide sequence: TGTGCCAGTCAAAGCACAGGGGTGGTCTATGGCTACACCTTC.

The CDR3 region is CASRGVPLVGEQFF. CDR3 nucleotide sequence: TGTGCCAGCAGAGGGGTCCCCTTGGTCGGTGAGCAGTTCTTC. The rearrangement joins TRBV2 to TRBJ2-1, with D perhaps matching TRBD1 (5 bases). Deletions cut 6 bases from V and 9 bases from J, with 18 bases between. This CDR3 comprises 14 residues. The V gene's germline CDR1 is SNHLY and CDR2 FYNNEI.

This chain uses TRBV6-5 with TRBJ2-2; possible D gene TRBD1, 5 bases. The CDR3 covers 14 residues. From germline, CDR1 is MNHEY and CDR2 SVGAGI. Trimming cost V 5 bases and J 1 base, with 8 bases left between them. CDR3 loop: CASSRTQNTGELFF. Written as DNA, the CDR3 is TGTGCCAGCAGTCGGACACAGAACACCGGGGAGCTGTTTTTT.

The J gene is TRBJ1-6, the V gene TRBV5-1; unclear D gene. V was clipped by 3 bases and J by 5 bases, with 39 bases between them. Germline values: CDR1 SGHRS, CDR2 YFSETQ. The CDR3 consists of 24 residues. Written as DNA, the CDR3 is TGCGCCAGCAGCTCTAGCGGACCGATGATCTATAATTCACCCCTCGAGGAGGATAATTCACCCCTCCACTTT. Amino acids: CASSSSGPMIYNSPLEEDNSPLHF.

The genes are TRBV5-1 and TRBJ1-1; TRBD1 aligns across 7 bases. Trimming removed 0 bases from V and 1 base from J; junction bases left unmatched: 3. Germline CDR1 and CDR2: SGHRS and YFSETQ. The length of the CDR3 is 15 residues. In nucleotides, the CDR3 is TGCGCCAGCAGCTTGGAGACAGGGTGGAACACTGAAGCTTTCTTT. It yields the protein CASSLETGWNTEAFF. Combining the CDR3 with reference TRBV5-1 and TRBJ1-1 gives the whole variable domain KAGVTQTPRYLIKTRGQQVTLSCSPISGHRSVSWYQQTPGQGLQFLFEYFSETQRNKGNFPGRFSGRQFSNSRSEMNVSTLELGDSALYLCASSLETGWNTEAFFGQGTRLTVV.

The chain links TRBV19 to TRBJ2-2; D is unresolved. This CDR3 contains 12 residues. Trimming stripped 5 bases from V and 4 bases from J, with 5 bases between. CDR1 and CDR2 (germline): LNHDA, SQIVND (reference sequence). The CDR3 bases are TGTGCCAGTAGTTGGGCCACCGGGGAGCTGTTTTTT. It codes for CASSWATGELFF.

This clone was detected a few times. The rearrangement uses TRBV2 and TRBJ1-2, with TRBD1 matching 10 bases. Losses at the gene ends were 4 bases for V and 7 bases for J; bases not matched to a gene: 3. Germline CDR1 and CDR2: SNHLY and FYNNEI. The CDR3 has 13 residues. CDR3 in DNA: TGTGCCAGCAGTGCGACAGGGGGCGGTGGCTACACCTTC. Translating gives CASSATGGGGYTF.

The chain employs TRBV5-1 and TRBJ2-7; tentative D call: TRBD1 (5 bases). This CDR3 region has 17 residues. Trimming removed 4 bases from V and 5 bases from J, with 25 bases in between. Germline V gives CDR1 SGHRS, CDR2 YFSETQ. The chain's CDR3 is CASSPGRRGREADEQYF. CDR3 nucleotide sequence: TGCGCCAGCAGCCCCGGTCGCCGAGGCAGGGAAGCTGACGAGCAGTACTTC.

J is TRBJ1-6 and V is TRBV6-6; 7 bases agree with TRBD1. Trimming at V came to 5 bases and at J to 9 bases, leaving 7 bases not matched to a gene. The CDR3 spans 14 residues. Germline loops: CDR1 MNHNY, CDR2 SVGAGI (reference sequence). Here the CDR3 DNA reads TGTGCCAGCAGTCCGACAGGGAAGGGTTCACCCCTCCACTTT. As protein: CASSPTGKGSPLHF.

The chain is built from TRBV5-5 and TRBJ2-7, with D perhaps matching TRBD1 (6 bases). The CDR3 has 15 residues. Trimming took 4 bases from V and 0 from J, leaving 14 bases between them. Germline CDR1 reads SGHKS; CDR2 reads YYEKEE (reference sequence). CDR3: CASSNRDTSSYEQYF. CDR3 coding DNA: TGTGCCAGCAGCAACCGGGACACGAGCTCCTACGAGCAGTACTTC.

The chain has TRBV6-5 and TRBJ2-1; 7 positions agree with TRBD1. The CDR3 is 13 amino acids. After removal of 8 bases from V and 5 bases from J, the junction contained 6 bases not matched to a gene. Per the germline V gene, CDR1 is MNHEY and CDR2 is SVGAGI. The CDR3 sequence is CASEDRPNNEQFF. The CDR3 DNA is TGTGCCAGCGAGGACAGGCCGAACAATGAGCAGTTCTTC.

The gene calls are TRBV3-1 (or the pseudogene TRBV3-2) and TRBJ2-1; maybe TRBD2 (6 bases). V was shortened by 0 bases and J by 5 bases, with 11 bases between the two germline ends. Germline V lookup: CDR1 LGHDT, CDR2 YNNKEL (reference sequence). The CDR3 loop spans 15 amino acids. Written as DNA, the CDR3 is TGTGCCAGCAGCCAAGACAGGGAGGTTGACAATGAGCAGTTCTTC. This gives the protein CASSQDREVDNEQFF.